This T cell receptor (beta chain) came from a study of shared clonotypes between healthy human individuals. At the level of the study: The plates for each donor numbered three CD4 naive, three CD4 memory, two CD8 naive and one CD8 memory.

The test was conducted at deep level. Clones were read by immunoSEQ multiplex PCR, and TCRdb kept only the in-frame ones, dropping some. The sample contains about 980,000 clones, around three quarters of which appear only once. General study findings and limits: The study generally estimated greater richness for naive than memory subsets.

As for this clone: Antigen: not known.

In germline, CDR1 is SEHNR, CDR2 FQNEAQ (reference sequence). The CDR3 is 14 residues long. Trimming stripped 6 bases from V and 6 bases from J, with 17 bases between. The chain joins TRBV7-9 to TRBJ1-2, with D possibly being TRBD1 (5 bases). The sequencing input was memory CD4+ T cells sorted from blood. This sample's subset: CD45RA-negative fraction. This clonotype originated in a man younger than 35 in good health. The CDR3 protein is CASRGWQGYDGYTF. The DNA of the CDR3 is TGTGCCAGCAGGGGCTGGCAGGGCTACGATGGCTACACCTTC. Complete variable domain (other parts from reference TRBV7-9 and TRBJ1-2): DTGVSQNPRHKITKRGQNVTFRCDPISEHNRLYWYRQTLGQGPEFLTYFQNEAQLEKSRLLSDRFSAERPKGSFSTLEIQRTEQGDSAMYLCASRGWQGYDGYTFGSGTRLTVV.